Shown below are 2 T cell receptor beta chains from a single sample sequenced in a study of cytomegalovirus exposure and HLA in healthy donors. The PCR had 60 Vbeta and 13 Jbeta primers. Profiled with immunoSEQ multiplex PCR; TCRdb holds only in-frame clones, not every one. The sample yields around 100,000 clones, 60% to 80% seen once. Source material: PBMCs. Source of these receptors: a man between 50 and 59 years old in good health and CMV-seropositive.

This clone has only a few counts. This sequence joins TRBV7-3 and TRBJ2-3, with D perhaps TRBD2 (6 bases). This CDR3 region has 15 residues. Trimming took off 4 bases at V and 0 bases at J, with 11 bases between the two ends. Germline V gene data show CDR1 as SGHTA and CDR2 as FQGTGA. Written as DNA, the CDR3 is TGTGCCAGCAGCTCTGGGGGGACTAGCACAGATACGCAGTATTTT. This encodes CASSSGGTSTDTQYF. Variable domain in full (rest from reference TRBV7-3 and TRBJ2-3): GAGVSQTPSNKVTEKGKYVELRCDPISGHTALYWYRQSLGQGPEFLIYFQGTGAADDSGLPNDRFFAVRPEGSVSTLKIQRTERGDSAVYLCASSSGGTSTDTQYFGPGTRLTVL.

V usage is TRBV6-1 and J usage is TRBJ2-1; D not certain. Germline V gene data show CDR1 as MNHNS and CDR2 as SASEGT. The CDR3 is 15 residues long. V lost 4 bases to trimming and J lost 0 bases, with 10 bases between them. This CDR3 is CASSVVVNSYNEQFF. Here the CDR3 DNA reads TGTGCCAGCAGTGTTGTAGTAAACTCCTACAATGAGCAGTTCTTC.